This is a list of T cell receptor beta chains from one sample in a study of T cells in tuberculosis. TCRdb keeps only in-frame clones here, not all; method: immunoSEQ multiplex PCR. The profile covers around 30,000 clones, with roughly 93% appearing a single time and more than 9.5% taken by the ten largest. Sample: PBMCs, taken at tuberculosis diagnosis. Receptor source: an adult with tuberculosis. Both conserved end residues are part of each CDR3. A D gene is named only where the DNA matches it firmly.

d_gene,v_gene,j_gene,CDR3nt,CDR3aa
TRBD2,TRBV15,TRBJ2-3,TGTGCCACCAGCAGAGAAACACTAGCGGGAAGCACAGATACGCAGTATTTT,CATSRETLAGSTDTQYF
-,TRBV21-1,TRBJ1-4,TGTGCCAGCAGCAAACGTCGCAGGGGGCACGGTAATGAAAAACTGTTTTTT,CASSKRRRGHGNEKLFF
-,TRBV10-2,TRBJ1-1,TGCGCCAGCACCCTAGGACACCAGGCTTTTAACACTGAAGCTTTCTTT,CASTLGHQAFNTEAFF
-,TRBV28,TRBJ1-5,TGTGCCAGCAGGGGGGCTGGAGTCGGGGTCGGCAATCAGCCCCAGCATTTT,CASRGAGVGVGNQPQHF
-,TRBV5-1,TRBJ1-1,TGCGCCAGCAGCTTGACAGTGAACACTGAAGCTTTCTTT,CASSLTVNTEAFF
TRBD2,TRBV28,TRBJ2-1,TGTGCCAGCAGCCTCGGACTAGCTAAGGGGAATGAGCAGTTCTTC,CASSLGLAKGNEQFF
TRBD2,TRBV4-2,TRBJ2-7,TGTGCCAGCAGCCAAGACGAGAGACTAGCGGGTCTTAGCTCCTACGAGCAGTACTTC,CASSQDERLAGLSSYEQYF
-,TRBV10-3,TRBJ2-1,TGTGCCATCAGTGCGAACATGGTCGGGGGTGGAGATGAGCAGTTCTTC,CAISANMVGGGDEQFF
-,TRBV5-6,TRBJ2-7,TGTGCCAGCAGCTCCCTAAAGTACGAGCAGTACTTC,CASSSLKYEQYF
-,TRBV6-1,TRBJ1-2,TGTGCCAGCCGCATCGGGAGGGACGCTGACTATGGCTACACCTTC,CASRIGRDADYGYTF
-,TRBV5-1,TRBJ2-1,TGCGCCAGCACTAGCGACGACAATGAGCAGTTCTTC,CASTSDDNEQFF
TRBD2,TRBV28,TRBJ2-6,TGTGCCAGCAGTTTACCCCCCCGGCTAGCGGGAGTTGGGGCCAACGTCCTGACTTTC,CASSLPPRLAGVGANVLTF
-,TRBV28,TRBJ2-3,TGTGCCAGCAGTTTAGTGGTACTTACGAAGAATACGCAGTATTTT,CASSLVVLTKNTQYF
-,TRBV9,TRBJ2-7,TGTGCCAGCAGCGTAGAACCAGGGATCCCCTACGAGCAGTACTTC,CASSVEPGIPYEQYF
-,TRBV5-6,TRBJ2-5,TGTGCCAGCAGGCTGGACTGGCAAGAGACCCAGTACTTC,CASRLDWQETQYF
TRBD2,TRBV28,TRBJ2-1,TGTGCCAGCAGTACCAACACCTACGGGAGGGTCTCCAATGAGCAGTTCTTC,CASSTNTYGRVSNEQFF
-,TRBV4-2,TRBJ2-7,TGTGCCAGCAGCCAAGACCCAGGTTCCTACGAGCAGTACTTC,CASSQDPGSYEQYF